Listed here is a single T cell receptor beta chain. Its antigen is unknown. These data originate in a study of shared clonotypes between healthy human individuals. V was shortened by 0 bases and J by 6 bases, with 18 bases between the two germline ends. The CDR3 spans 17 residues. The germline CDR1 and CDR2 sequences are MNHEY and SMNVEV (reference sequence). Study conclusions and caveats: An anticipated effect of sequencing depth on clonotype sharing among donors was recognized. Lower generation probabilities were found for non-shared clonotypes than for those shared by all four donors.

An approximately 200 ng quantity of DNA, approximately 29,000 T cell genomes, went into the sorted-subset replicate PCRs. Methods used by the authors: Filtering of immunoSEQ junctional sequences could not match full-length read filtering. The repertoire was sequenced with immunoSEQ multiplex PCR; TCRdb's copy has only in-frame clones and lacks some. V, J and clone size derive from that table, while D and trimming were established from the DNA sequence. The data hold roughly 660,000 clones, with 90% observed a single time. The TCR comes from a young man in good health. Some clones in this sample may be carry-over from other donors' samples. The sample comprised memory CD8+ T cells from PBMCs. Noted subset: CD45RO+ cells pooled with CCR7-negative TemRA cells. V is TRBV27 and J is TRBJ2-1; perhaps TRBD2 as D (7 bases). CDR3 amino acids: CASSLSPGLGGSNEQFF. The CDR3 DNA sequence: TGTGCCAGCAGTTTATCCCCAGGACTAGGGGGGTCCAATGAGCAGTTCTTC.